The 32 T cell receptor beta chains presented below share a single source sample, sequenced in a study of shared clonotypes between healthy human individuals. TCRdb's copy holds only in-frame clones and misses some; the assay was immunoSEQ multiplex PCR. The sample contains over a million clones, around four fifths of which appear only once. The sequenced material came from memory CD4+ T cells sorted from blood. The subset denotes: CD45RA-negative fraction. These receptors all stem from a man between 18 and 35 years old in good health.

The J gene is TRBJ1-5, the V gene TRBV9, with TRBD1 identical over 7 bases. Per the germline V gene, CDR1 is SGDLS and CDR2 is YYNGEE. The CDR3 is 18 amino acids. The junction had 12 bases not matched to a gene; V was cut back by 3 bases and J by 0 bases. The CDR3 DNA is TGTGCCAGCAGCGAAAGGGGACAGATCCTTTATAGCAATCAGCCCCAGCATTTT. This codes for CASSERGQILYSNQPQHF.

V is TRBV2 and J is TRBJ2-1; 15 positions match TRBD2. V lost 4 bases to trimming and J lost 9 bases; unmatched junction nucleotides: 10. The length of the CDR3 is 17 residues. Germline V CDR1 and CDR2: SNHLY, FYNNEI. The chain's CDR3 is CASSGPGLAGGRGEQFF. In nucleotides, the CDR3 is TGTGCCAGCAGTGGTCCGGGACTAGCGGGGGGTAGAGGTGAGCAGTTCTTC.

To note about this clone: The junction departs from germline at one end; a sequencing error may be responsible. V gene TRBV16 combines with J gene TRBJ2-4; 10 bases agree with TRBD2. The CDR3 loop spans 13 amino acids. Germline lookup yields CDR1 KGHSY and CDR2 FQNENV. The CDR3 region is CASSQLALAGVDF. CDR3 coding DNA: TGTGCCAGCAGCCAATTGGCCCTAGCGGGAGTGGACTTC.

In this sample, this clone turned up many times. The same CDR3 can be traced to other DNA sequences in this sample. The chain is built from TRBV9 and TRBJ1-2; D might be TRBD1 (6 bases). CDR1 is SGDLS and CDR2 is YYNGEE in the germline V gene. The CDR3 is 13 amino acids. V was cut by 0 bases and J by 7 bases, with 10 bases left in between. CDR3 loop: CASSVEGVGGYTF. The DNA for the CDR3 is TGTGCCAGCAGCGTAGAGGGGGTTGGTGGCTACACCTTC.

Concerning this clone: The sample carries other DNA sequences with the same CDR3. The CDR3 DNA is TGTGCCAGCTCTCTCAGCTCTGGGGCCAACGTCCTGACTTTC. Its protein is CASSLSSGANVLTF. V usage is TRBV18 and J usage is TRBJ2-6, with D unclear. The germline gives CDR1 KGHSH, CDR2 LQKENI. Trimming took off 6 bases at V and 0 bases at J, with 6 bases between the two ends. The CDR3 runs 14 residues.

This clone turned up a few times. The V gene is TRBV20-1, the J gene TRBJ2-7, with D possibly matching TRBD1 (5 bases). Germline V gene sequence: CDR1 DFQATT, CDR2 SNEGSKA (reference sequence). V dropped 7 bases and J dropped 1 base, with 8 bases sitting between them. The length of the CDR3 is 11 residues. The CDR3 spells CSGGVSYEQYF. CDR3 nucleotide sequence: TGCAGTGGGGGCGTATCCTACGAGCAGTACTTC.

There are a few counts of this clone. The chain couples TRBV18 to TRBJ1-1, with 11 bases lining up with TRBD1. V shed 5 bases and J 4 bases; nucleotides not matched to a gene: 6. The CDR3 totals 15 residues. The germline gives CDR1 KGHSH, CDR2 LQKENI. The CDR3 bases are TGTGCCAGCTCAGCGCTCGGGACAGGGGGCACTGAAGCTTTCTTT. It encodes CASSALGTGGTEAFF.

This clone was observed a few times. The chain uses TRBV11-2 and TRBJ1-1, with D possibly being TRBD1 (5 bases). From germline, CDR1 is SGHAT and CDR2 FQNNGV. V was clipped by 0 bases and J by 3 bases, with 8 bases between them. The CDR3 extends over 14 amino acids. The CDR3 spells CASSLDRGDTEAFF. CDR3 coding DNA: TGTGCCAGCAGCTTAGATAGGGGAGACACTGAAGCTTTCTTT.

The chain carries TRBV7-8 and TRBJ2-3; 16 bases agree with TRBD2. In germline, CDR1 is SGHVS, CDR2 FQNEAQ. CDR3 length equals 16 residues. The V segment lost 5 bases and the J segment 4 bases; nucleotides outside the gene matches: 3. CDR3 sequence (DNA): TGTGCCAGCAGCCTCGGGACTAGCGGGGGGGCAGATACGCAGTATTTT. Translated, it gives CASSLGTSGGADTQYF.

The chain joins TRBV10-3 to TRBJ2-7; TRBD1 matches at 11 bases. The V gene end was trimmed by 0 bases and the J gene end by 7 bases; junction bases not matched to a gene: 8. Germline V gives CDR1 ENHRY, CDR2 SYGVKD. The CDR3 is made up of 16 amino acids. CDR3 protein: CAISESSGQGAREQYF. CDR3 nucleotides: TGTGCCATCAGTGAGTCGAGTGGACAGGGGGCCCGAGAGCAGTACTTC.

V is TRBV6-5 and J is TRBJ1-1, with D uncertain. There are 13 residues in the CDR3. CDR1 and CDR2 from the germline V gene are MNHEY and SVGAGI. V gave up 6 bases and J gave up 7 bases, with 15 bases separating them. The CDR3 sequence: CASSRGGSGEAFF. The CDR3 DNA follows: TGTGCCAGCAGCCGAGGTGGGTCCGGTGAAGCTTTCTTT.

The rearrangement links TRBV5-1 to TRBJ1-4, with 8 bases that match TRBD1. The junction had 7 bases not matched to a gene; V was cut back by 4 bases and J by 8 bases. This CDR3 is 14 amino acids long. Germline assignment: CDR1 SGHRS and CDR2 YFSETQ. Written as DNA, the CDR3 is TGCGCCAGCAGCAATGGGACAGGAGGAGAAAAACTGTTTTTT. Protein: CASSNGTGGEKLFF.

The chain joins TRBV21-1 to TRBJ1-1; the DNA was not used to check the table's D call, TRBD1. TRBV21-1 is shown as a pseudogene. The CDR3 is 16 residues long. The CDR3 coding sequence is TGTGCCAGCAGCAAAGACCAGAATGAAAGAAACACTGAAGCTTTCTTT. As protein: CASSKDQNERNTEAFF.

CDR3 bases: TGTGCCAGCAGCCAGGTCTATGGCTACACCTTC. Its translation: CASSQVYGYTF. This chain links TRBV7-9 with TRBJ1-2; D call uncertain. Trimming removed 5 bases from V and 4 bases from J, with 5 bases in between. Germline values: CDR1 SEHNR, CDR2 FQNEAQ (reference sequence). The CDR3 is 11 amino acids.

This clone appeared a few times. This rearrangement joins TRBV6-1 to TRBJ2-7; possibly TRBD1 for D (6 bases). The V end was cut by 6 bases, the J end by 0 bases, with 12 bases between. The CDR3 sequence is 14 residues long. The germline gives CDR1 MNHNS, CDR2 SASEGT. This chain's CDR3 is CASRRDIGSYEQYF. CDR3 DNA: TGTGCCAGCAGACGGGACATCGGCTCCTACGAGCAGTACTTC.

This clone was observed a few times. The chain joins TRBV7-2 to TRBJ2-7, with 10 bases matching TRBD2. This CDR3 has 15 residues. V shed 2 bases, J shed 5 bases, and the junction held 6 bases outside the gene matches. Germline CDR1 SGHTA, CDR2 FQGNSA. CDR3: CASSLPTSGWDEQYF. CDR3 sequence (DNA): TGTGCCAGCAGCTTACCGACTAGCGGGTGGGACGAGCAGTACTTC.

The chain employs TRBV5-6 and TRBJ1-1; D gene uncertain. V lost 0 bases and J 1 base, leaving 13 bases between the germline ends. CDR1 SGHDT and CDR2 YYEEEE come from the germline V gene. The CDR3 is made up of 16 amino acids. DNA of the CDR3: TGTGCCAGCAGCTTGGCGGCGGCTAATTGGAACACTGAAGCTTTCTTT. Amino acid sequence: CASSLAAANWNTEAFF.

The CDR3 loop is CASSPAGSGTEAFF. DNA for the CDR3: TGTGCCAGCAGCCCCGCAGGGTCGGGGACTGAAGCTTTCTTT. The V and J genes are TRBV7-2 and TRBJ1-1, with a weak D call TRBD1 (5 bases). Trimming shortened V by 5 bases and J by 5 bases, and 15 bases separated the two germline ends. CDR3 length: 14 residues. The germline CDR1 and CDR2 sequences are SGHTA and FQGNSA.

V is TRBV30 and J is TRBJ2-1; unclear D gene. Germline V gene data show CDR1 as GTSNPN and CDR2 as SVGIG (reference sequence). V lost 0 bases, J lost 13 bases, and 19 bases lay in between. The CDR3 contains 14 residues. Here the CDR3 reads CAWSVGARVPRQFF. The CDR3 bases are TGTGCCTGGAGTGTAGGCGCTCGGGTCCCCAGACAGTTCTTC.

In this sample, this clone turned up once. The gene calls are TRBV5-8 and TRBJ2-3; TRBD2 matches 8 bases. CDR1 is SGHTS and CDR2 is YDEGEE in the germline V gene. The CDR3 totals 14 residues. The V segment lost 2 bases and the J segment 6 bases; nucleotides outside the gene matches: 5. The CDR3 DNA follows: TGTGCCAGCAGCTTTCTAGCGGGTATTGATACGCAGTATTTT. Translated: CASSFLAGIDTQYF.

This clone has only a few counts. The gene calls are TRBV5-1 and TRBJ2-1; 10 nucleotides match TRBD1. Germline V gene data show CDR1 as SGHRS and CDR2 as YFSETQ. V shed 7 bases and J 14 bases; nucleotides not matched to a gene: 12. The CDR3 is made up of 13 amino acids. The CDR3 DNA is TGCGCCAGCGGACTCCCCGGGACAGGGGAAGAGTTCTTC. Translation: CASGLPGTGEEFF.

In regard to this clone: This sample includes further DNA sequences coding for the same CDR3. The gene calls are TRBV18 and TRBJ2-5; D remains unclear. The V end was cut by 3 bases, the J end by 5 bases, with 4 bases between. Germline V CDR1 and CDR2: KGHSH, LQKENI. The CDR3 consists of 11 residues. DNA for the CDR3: TGTGCCAGCTCACCGGAGGAGACCCAGTACTTC. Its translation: CASSPEETQYF.

The CDR3 bases are TGTGCCAGCTCACCACAGTTTGCAACTAATGAAAAACTGTTTTTT. It encodes CASSPQFATNEKLFF. The chain joins TRBV18 to TRBJ1-4, with D hard to call. V lost 1 base and J 0 bases, leaving 6 bases between the germline ends. Germline V CDR1 and CDR2: KGHSH, LQKENI. The CDR3 spans 15 residues.

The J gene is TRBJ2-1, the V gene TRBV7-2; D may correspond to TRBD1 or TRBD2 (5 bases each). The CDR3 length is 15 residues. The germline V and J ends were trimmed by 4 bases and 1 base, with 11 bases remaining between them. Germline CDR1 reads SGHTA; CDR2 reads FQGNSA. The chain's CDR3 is CASSWGTGSYNEQFF. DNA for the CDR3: TGTGCCAGCAGCTGGGGGACGGGTTCCTACAATGAGCAGTTCTTC.

Here the CDR3 reads CASSSGTGALLAKNIQYF. The CDR3 nucleotides read TGTGCCAGCAGTTCCGGGACAGGGGCACTTCTAGCCAAAAACATTCAGTACTTC. The chain uses TRBV28 and TRBJ2-4; TRBD1 matches 10 bases. The germline gives CDR1 MDHEN, CDR2 SYDVKM. V shed 4 bases, J shed 0 bases, and the junction held 9 bases outside the gene matches. The CDR3 extends over 18 amino acids.

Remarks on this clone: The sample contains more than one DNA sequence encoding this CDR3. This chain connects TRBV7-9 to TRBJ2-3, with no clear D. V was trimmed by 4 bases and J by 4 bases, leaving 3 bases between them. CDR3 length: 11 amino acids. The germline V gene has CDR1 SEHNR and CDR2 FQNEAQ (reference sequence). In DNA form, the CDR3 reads TGTGCCAGCAGCTATTCAGATACGCAGTATTTT. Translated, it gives CASSYSDTQYF.

The chain's CDR3 is CASSVGQVSYNEQFF. The CDR3 region has the DNA TGTGCCAGCAGCGTAGGACAGGTCTCCTACAATGAGCAGTTCTTC. The V call is TRBV9, the J call TRBJ2-1; perhaps TRBD1 as D (6 bases). The CDR3 runs 15 residues. The V and J ends lost 0 bases and 0 bases respectively, with 7 bases between them. Germline V gene sequence: CDR1 SGDLS, CDR2 YYNGEE.

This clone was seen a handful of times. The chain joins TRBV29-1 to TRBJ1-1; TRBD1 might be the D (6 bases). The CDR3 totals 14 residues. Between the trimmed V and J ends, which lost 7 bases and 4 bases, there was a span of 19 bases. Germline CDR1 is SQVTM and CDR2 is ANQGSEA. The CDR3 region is CSGVGGPAPTEAFF. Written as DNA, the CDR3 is TGCAGCGGAGTAGGGGGGCCTGCCCCCACTGAAGCTTTCTTT.

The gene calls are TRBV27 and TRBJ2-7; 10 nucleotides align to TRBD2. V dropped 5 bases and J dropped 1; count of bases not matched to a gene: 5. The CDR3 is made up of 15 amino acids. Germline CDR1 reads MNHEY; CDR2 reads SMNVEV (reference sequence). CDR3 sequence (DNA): TGTGCCAGCAGTCGGAGCGGGGGGGCTTCCTACGAGCAGTACTTC. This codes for CASSRSGGASYEQYF.

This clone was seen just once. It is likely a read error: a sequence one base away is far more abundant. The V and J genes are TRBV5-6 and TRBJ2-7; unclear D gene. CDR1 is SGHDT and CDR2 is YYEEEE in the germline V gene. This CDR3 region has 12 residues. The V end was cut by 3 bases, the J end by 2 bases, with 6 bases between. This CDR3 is CASSSRTYEQYF. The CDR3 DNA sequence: TGTGCCAGCAGCTCCCGTACCTACGAGCAGTACTTC.

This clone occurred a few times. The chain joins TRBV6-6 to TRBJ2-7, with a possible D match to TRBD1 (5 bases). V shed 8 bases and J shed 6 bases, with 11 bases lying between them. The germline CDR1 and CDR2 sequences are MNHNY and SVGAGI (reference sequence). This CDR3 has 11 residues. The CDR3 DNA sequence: TGTGCCAGCGGGGTAAGGGGCGAGCAGTACTTC. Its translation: CASGVRGEQYF.

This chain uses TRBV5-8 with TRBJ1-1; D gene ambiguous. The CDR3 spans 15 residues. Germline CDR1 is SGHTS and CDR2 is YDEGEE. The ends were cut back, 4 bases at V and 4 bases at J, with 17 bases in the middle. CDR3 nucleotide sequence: TGTGCCAGCAGCCCCGGGGAGGTTTTTGGCACTGAAGCTTTCTTT. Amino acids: CASSPGEVFGTEAFF.